One and the same sample provided the 26 T cell receptor beta chains below, sequenced in a study of neurological immune-mediated disorders. TCRdb called the 5' RACE reads again in MiXCR, with one record for every CDR3 protein. The table has about 55,000 distinct CDR3 sequences, approximately 3.9% seen once. Sequenced: PBMCs. These receptors were obtained from a young man with multiple sclerosis.

This clonotype was seen ten or more times. The genes are TRBV7-6 and TRBJ2-3; D is unclear. CDR1 SGHVS and CDR2 FNYEAQ come from the germline V gene. V was clipped by 1 base and J by 5 bases, with 4 bases between them. This CDR3 region has 12 residues. As DNA, the CDR3 is TGTGCCAGCAGCTTAGGGGTAGATACGCAGTATTTT. Protein sequence: CASSLGVDTQYF.

This clonotype has a count of ten or more. The chain employs TRBV20-1 and TRBJ2-7; D is perhaps TRBD2 (7 bases). Germline V CDR1 and CDR2: DFQATT, SNEGSKA (reference sequence). The V gene lost 5 bases and the J gene lost 6 bases, with 35 bases spanning the gap. The CDR3 contains 19 residues. The CDR3 loop reads CSALRAGHLAGEYIAEQYF. Written as DNA, the CDR3 is TGCAGTGCTTTGAGGGCGGGACACCTGGCGGGAGAATATATCGCCGAGCAGTACTTC.

This clonotype has more than one count but fewer than ten. The chain carries TRBV18 and TRBJ1-5, with 7 positions matching TRBD1. The J segment lost 2 bases and the V segment lost 3 bases, leaving 4 bases of the junction unmatched. Germline V lookup: CDR1 KGHSH, CDR2 LQKENI. The CDR3 is 15 amino acids. Here the CDR3 DNA reads TGTGCCAGCTCACCGAGAGGACAGGGCAATCAGCCCCAGCATTTT. This encodes CASSPRGQGNQPQHF.

This clonotype was recorded many times. The chain employs TRBV7-9 and TRBJ1-2; 7 bases match TRBD1. The CDR3 has 14 residues. Germline V gene lookup returns CDR1 SEHNR and CDR2 FQNEAQ (reference sequence). V was clipped by 5 bases and J by 3 bases; unmatched bases: 6. The DNA of the CDR3 is TGTGCCAGCAGCCGGACCCAGGGGGACTATGGCTACACCTTC. Protein product: CASSRTQGDYGYTF.

This clonotype was observed at least ten times. The gene calls are TRBV10-3 and TRBJ2-7, with 7 bases identical to TRBD2. The CDR3 runs to 13 residues. The V and J ends lost 2 bases and 5 bases, in that order; junction bases with no gene match: 3. Germline CDR1 ENHRY, CDR2 SYGVKD. Written as DNA, the CDR3 is TGTGCCATCAGTGAGGGCGGGAGTAACGAGCAGTACTTC. Protein sequence: CAISEGGSNEQYF.

This clonotype has ten or more counts. This rearrangement joins TRBV5-5 to TRBJ2-1; 11 positions match TRBD1. V shed 5 bases and J 3 bases; nucleotides not matched to a gene: 7. Germline V gene lookup returns CDR1 SGHKS and CDR2 YYEKEE (reference sequence). This CDR3 is 16 amino acids long. The CDR3 loop is CASSLRTGGFYNEQFF. CDR3 DNA sequence: TGTGCCAGCAGTCTCCGGACAGGGGGCTTCTACAATGAGCAGTTCTTC.

This clonotype was found many times. The gene calls are TRBV28 and TRBJ2-3; TRBD1 is a possible D gene (6 bases). The CDR3 consists of 14 residues. The V and J ends lost 5 bases and 0 bases respectively, with 9 bases between them. Germline V CDR1 and CDR2: MDHEN, SYDVKM. The CDR3 nucleotides read TGTGCCAGCAGTCCCGACAGGAGCACAGATACGCAGTATTTT. It encodes CASSPDRSTDTQYF.

This clonotype was recorded at least ten times. The CDR3: CAISEADRDHEQYF. DNA for the CDR3: TGTGCCATCAGTGAGGCGGACAGGGACCACGAGCAGTACTTC. The J gene is TRBJ2-7, the V gene TRBV10-3, with TRBD1 matching 8 bases. Germline V CDR1 and CDR2: ENHRY, SYGVKD. This CDR3 region has 14 residues. Trimming at V came to 2 bases and at J to 5 bases, leaving 5 bases not matched to a gene.

This clonotype was seen repeatedly, ten times or more. The genes are TRBV7-2 and TRBJ1-1; the match to TRBD1 covers 9 bases. Trimming cost V 3 bases and J 11 bases; bases outside gene matches: 7. Germline V lookup: CDR1 SGHTA, CDR2 FQGNSA. There are 13 residues in the CDR3. CDR3 protein: CASSLGQGLRAFF. The CDR3, as DNA: TGTGCCAGCAGCTTGGGACAGGGTTTAAGGGCTTTCTTT.

The V call is TRBV12-3 or TRBV12-4, the J call TRBJ1-5; D perhaps matches TRBD1 (5 bases). V lost 6 bases and J 2 bases, leaving 11 bases between the germline ends. This CDR3 comprises 14 residues. The CDR3 DNA reads as TGTGCCAGCAGCCGGCAGGGTCGCAATCAGCCCCAGCATTTT. Protein sequence: CASSRQGRNQPQHF.

In this sample, this clonotype turned up many times. This chain joins TRBV9 and TRBJ2-1; 9 bases are a match to TRBD2. Per the germline V gene, CDR1 is SGDLS and CDR2 is YYNGEE. The V gene end was trimmed by 4 bases and the J gene end by 4 bases; junction bases not matched to a gene: 3. This CDR3 region has 14 residues. CDR3 in DNA: TGTGCCAGCAGCCTCAGCGGGGGGTACAATGAGCAGTTCTTC. Translating it yields CASSLSGGYNEQFF.

The V gene is TRBV12-3 or TRBV12-4, the J gene TRBJ1-1; tentative D call: TRBD1 (5 bases). The CDR3 extends over 15 amino acids. The V and J ends lost 3 bases and 1 base respectively, with 12 bases between them. DNA of the CDR3: TGTGCCAGCAGTTTTATGGGACTCCGGAACACTGAAGCTTTCTTT. Its protein product is CASSFMGLRNTEAFF.

V usage is TRBV6-6 and J usage is TRBJ2-7; TRBD2 matches at 12 bases. V trimming: 6 bases; J trimming: 7 bases; junction bases outside the gene matches: 4. The CDR3 covers 13 residues. Germline loops: CDR1 MNHNY, CDR2 SVGAGI (reference sequence). CDR3 sequence reads: CASSEGLAGEQYF. The CDR3 DNA reads as TGTGCCAGCAGCGAGGGACTAGCGGGTGAGCAGTACTTC.

At least ten counts were recorded for this clonotype. The V gene is TRBV9, the J gene TRBJ2-3; perhaps TRBD2 as D (5 bases). This CDR3 has 15 amino acids. Germline V gene sequence: CDR1 SGDLS, CDR2 YYNGEE. Trimming removed 0 bases from V and 0 bases from J, with 8 bases in between. Here the CDR3 DNA reads TGTGCCAGCAGCGTAGGCGGCGGGAGCACAGATACGCAGTATTTT. Translation: CASSVGGGSTDTQYF.

Ten or more counts support this clonotype. The chain recombines TRBV29-1 with TRBJ2-7; D perhaps matches TRBD1 (6 bases). V was pared by 6 bases and J by 3 bases, with 18 bases between. The CDR3 runs to 14 residues. From germline, CDR1 is SQVTM and CDR2 ANQGSEA. The CDR3 here is CSVDSDRTGYEQYF. The CDR3 region has the DNA TGCAGCGTCGATTCCGACAGGACCGGCTACGAGCAGTACTTC.

This clonotype was picked up many times. The V and J genes are TRBV7-2 and TRBJ2-5, with TRBD2 matching 12 bases. The CDR3 covers 16 residues. J lost 5 bases, V lost 5 bases, and 9 bases had no gene match. Looked up from germline, CDR1 is SGHTA and CDR2 is FQGNSA. The CDR3 here is CASSPRLAGALETQYF. CDR3 coding DNA: TGTGCCAGCAGCCCAAGACTAGCGGGGGCCCTCGAGACCCAGTACTTC.

This clonotype was detected many times. The chain uses TRBV27 and TRBJ2-4; 13 bases align to TRBD2. The CDR3 sequence is 17 residues long. V trimming: 6 bases; J trimming: 0 bases; junction bases outside the gene matches: 5. The germline gives CDR1 MNHEY, CDR2 SMNVEV (reference sequence). The CDR3, as DNA: TGTGCCAGCAGACTAGCGGGAGGGCCCCTAGCCAAAAACATTCAGTACTTC. Its translation: CASRLAGGPLAKNIQYF.

In this sample, this clonotype turned up many times. This sequence joins TRBV20-1 and TRBJ2-6, with TRBD1 identical over 9 bases. This CDR3 contains 15 residues. CDR1 and CDR2 (germline): DFQATT, SNEGSKA (reference sequence). Unmatched junction bases numbered 6, after V lost 5 bases and J lost 4 bases. The CDR3 here is CSAYTGGSGANVLTF. The CDR3 region has the DNA TGCAGTGCTTATACAGGGGGCTCCGGGGCCAACGTCCTGACTTTC.

This clonotype was seen repeatedly, ten times or more. The chain links TRBV20-1 to TRBJ2-3; 8 bases line up with TRBD1. The V gene's germline CDR1 is DFQATT and CDR2 SNEGSKA (reference sequence). Trimming took 5 bases from V and 4 from J; bases not matched to a gene: 11. CDR3 length equals 15 residues. CDR3 DNA: TGCAGTGCTGCCTCGTCAGGGGGCGTTGCAGATACGCAGTATTTT. As protein: CSAASSGGVADTQYF.

This clonotype was recorded at least ten times. The chain couples TRBV7-2 to TRBJ1-1; D not resolved. Germline V gene lookup returns CDR1 SGHTA and CDR2 FQGNSA. CDR3 size: 13 residues. V gave up 3 bases and J gave up 8 bases, with 13 bases separating them. The DNA of the CDR3 is TGTGCCAGCAGCTTGGATGGGGTCGGCGAAGCTTTCTTT. It encodes CASSLDGVGEAFF.

Many counts were recorded for this clonotype. CDR3 DNA sequence: TGTGCCAGCAGCCAGGACTTTCTGGGTGGCTACGAGCAGTACTTC. This sequence encodes CASSQDFLGGYEQYF. The chain combines TRBV14 with TRBJ2-7; tentatively, D is TRBD2 (5 bases). Germline V gives CDR1 SGHDN, CDR2 FVKESK. This CDR3 is 15 amino acids long. Deletions cut 3 bases from V and 3 bases from J, with 15 bases between.

In this sample, this clonotype turned up many times. The rearrangement links TRBV20-1 to TRBJ1-1, with unresolved D. Germline lookup yields CDR1 DFQATT and CDR2 SNEGSKA (reference sequence). The length of the CDR3 is 11 residues. CDR3 sequence: CKVDDYTEAFF. The CDR3 nucleotides are TGCAAGGTAGACGATTACACTGAAGCTTTCTTT.

Points on this clonotype: Since a much larger clone is just one base distant, this may be a read error. The gene calls are TRBV3-1 and TRBJ1-2; D remains ambiguous. The length of the CDR3 is 13 residues. Germline lookup yields CDR1 LGHDT and CDR2 YNNKEL (reference sequence). The DNA for the CDR3 is TGTGTCAGCAGCCAAGTCCCTAACTATGGCTACACCTTC. This sequence encodes CVSSQVPNYGYTF. The full variable domain, in which reference TRBV3-1 and TRBJ1-2 provide the parts outside the CDR3, is DTAVSQTPKYLVTQMGNDKSIKCEQNLGHDTMYWYKQDSKKFLKIMFSYNNKELIINETVPNRFSPKSPDKAHLNLHINSLELGDSAVYFCVSSQVPNYGYTFGSGTRLTVV.

This clonotype was seen repeatedly, ten times or more. J is TRBJ2-7 and V is TRBV10-3, with D uncertain. The CDR3 spans 13 residues. Looked up from germline, CDR1 is ENHRY and CDR2 is SYGVKD. V was pared by 3 bases and J by 5 bases, with 11 bases between. CDR3 in amino acids: CAISEKEQDEQYF. The DNA for the CDR3 is TGTGCCATCAGTGAAAAGGAACAAGACGAGCAGTACTTC.

This clonotype was detected many times. The chain joins TRBV7-9 to TRBJ1-1, with D uncertain. Trimming pared 6 bases from V and 4 bases from J, leaving 12 bases between. The CDR3 has 13 residues. Germline V CDR1 and CDR2: SEHNR, FQNEAQ (reference sequence). CDR3 sequence (DNA): TGTGCCAGCAGTTACGCATCAGGCACTGAAGCTTTCTTT. This sequence encodes CASSYASGTEAFF.

Ten or more counts support this clonotype. This chain links TRBV20-1 with TRBJ2-3, with 10 bases fitting TRBD1. Germline CDR1 is DFQATT and CDR2 is SNEGSKA (reference sequence). The CDR3 is 15 amino acids. Trimming at V came to 3 bases and at J to 3 bases, leaving 6 bases not matched to a gene. This chain's CDR3 is CSASKRDRGTDTQYF. The CDR3 DNA reads TGCAGTGCTAGTAAACGGGACAGGGGTACAGATACGCAGTATTTT.